The clone carrying this T cell receptor beta chain was found many times. The target antigen is unknown. The sample is drawn from a study of blood T cells in healthy people across ages. Primed by a sample-barcoded 5' primer and a J-beta primer mix, a second PCR proceeded for roughly 6 to 12 cycles. TCRdb reprocessed the 5' RACE reads with MiXCR, giving one entry per CDR3 protein. This sample has 650,000 to 700,000 distinct CDR3 sequences, with roughly 30% found just once. Study results and limitations: Whereas aged donors had fewer naive CD4+ cells, long-lived donors had more of them and higher diversity. For the donors, CMV status was unknown and possibly confounded expanded clonotype changes.

The TCR originated in a woman of 80 years or more in good health. Material: blood.

Written as DNA, the CDR3 is TGCGCCAGCACCGGTCTTAGCGGGGGGCCGAGCTCCTACAATGAGCAGTTCTTC. Its protein is CASTGLSGGPSSYNEQFF. The chain uses TRBV5-1 and TRBJ2-1, with 10 positions matching TRBD2. J lost 0 bases, V lost 6 bases, and 12 bases had no gene match. This CDR3 region has 18 residues. CDR1 is SGHRS, CDR2 YFSETQ, per germline.